The text below deals with one T cell receptor beta chain. Only a few counts were recorded for this clone. Its antigen is not yet known. Within one base of it there is no much larger clone, and no base qualities were kept. This record comes from a study of beta chain features in type 1 diabetes (dated by TCRdb to between 2018 and 2020). As for the study more broadly: Patients and healthy donors did not differ in mean age, gender distribution, total cell number or subset yield. Regulatory and stem cell-like memory subsets were isolated from only 8 patients and roughly 8 healthy donors, whereas naive and central memory subsets came from all 28 donors. A total of around 110,000,000 sorted cells were examined across all samples, and RNA yield correlated strongly with the number of cells per subset. In the study, recently diagnosed type 1 diabetes patients and matched healthy donors were compared on the TCRB repertoires of their sorted circulating CD4+ T cell subsets. Beyond this particular receptor, the publication reports: At VDJ recombination sites, type 1 diabetes patients had fewer insertions and more deleted nucleotides, which implies abnormalities in thymic rearrangement. A moderate but significant shortening of TCRB CDR3 length was observed in type 1 diabetes patients in all four CD4+ subsets. Shorter templates might be favored by PCR, yet because patient and control samples were amplified and corrected together, any such skew would affect both groups equally. HLA sub-analyses involved small numbers of individuals, so any influence of HLA type on TCRB rearrangement remained unresolved. Because cDNA was sequenced instead of genomic DNA, highly expressing activated cells could be over-represented, though the groups showed no difference in activation or CD3 levels. The naive, central memory and regulatory TCRB repertoires appeared to resemble one another more closely among patients than among healthy donors.

Each donor gave one peripheral blood draw, approximately 100 mL on average, collected into heparinised tubes. Using a panel that included CD45RO, CCR7, CD25, CD127, CD95 and CD27, naive, central memory, regulatory and stem cell-like memory CD4+ T cells were sorted on a BD FACSAria II. Every sorted population had a purity above 98%. Right away, PBMCs were isolated by Lymphoprep density gradient centrifugation and were stained directly, with no culture step. To minimize batch effects, samples were stained and sorted in pairs, one healthy donor with one patient per experiment. The CDR3 sequence holds 16 residues, the cysteine and phenylalanine included. Here the CDR3 DNA is all that survives: 48 bases in frame from base 1. CDR1 and CDR2 were assigned from the germline V gene as SGHTA and FQGNSA. After removal of 5 bases from V and 0 bases from J, the junction retains 7 bases not matched to a gene. The entire amount of isolated RNA was reverse transcribed using the High Capacity cDNA Reverse Transcription Kit, so the sequenced TCRB transcripts were expressed ones. Deep immunoSEQ sequencing was performed on naive, central memory and regulatory T cell samples, with an average of around 3.4 million total reads per sample. Sorted cells were lysed in RLT buffer and RNA was extracted with DNase-treated RNeasy Micro or Mini kits, depending on cell number. To prevent cross-contamination, every cell subset was processed on its own, while patient and healthy donor samples were processed together. TCRB sequences were amplified from cDNA with the immunoSEQ multiplex PCR, producing 87-bp fragments spanning the CDR3 region. Sequencing of the amplicons was done on the Illumina HiSeq platform. The study's own analysis went as follows. Synthetic template baselines were used to correct PCR bias computationally, reads within Hamming distance 2 were collapsed, and singletons that could not be merged were discarded. Reads were aligned against IMGT to assign V, D and J genes, CDR3 length and insertions or deletions at six rearrangement sites. Within each subset, clonotype counts were normalized to the number of sorted cells before true diversity and Gini coefficients were calculated with the tcR R package. Repertoire sharing was quantified using the overlap coefficient calculated on TCRB nucleotide sequences. As a proxy for the pre-selection repertoire, out-of-frame TCRB sequences from naive cells were analyzed. TCRdb took over this immuneACCESS table, retaining in-frame rearrangements with V and J assigned. Such tables are incomplete; in checked studies, under half of the missing clones stem from an unresolved V gene, and the remainder is unexplained. The DNA gave D and trimming, while V, J and clone size come from that table. This sample gives approximately 250,000 clones in total; over 8.5% of them show up just once. The leading ten clones occupy 0.03% to 0.035% of the sample.

The source material was naive CD4+ T cells from blood. This specimen's cell subset or site label, interpreted: true naive CD4+ T cells. Recombination connected TRBV7-2 to TRBJ2-3; TRBD1 matches 8 bases in the middle. The sequence derives from a woman younger than 35 in good health. The base sequence is TGTGCCAGCAGCAAGAGACAGGGGACTAGCACAGATACGCAGTATTTT. This encodes CASSKRQGTSTDTQYF.